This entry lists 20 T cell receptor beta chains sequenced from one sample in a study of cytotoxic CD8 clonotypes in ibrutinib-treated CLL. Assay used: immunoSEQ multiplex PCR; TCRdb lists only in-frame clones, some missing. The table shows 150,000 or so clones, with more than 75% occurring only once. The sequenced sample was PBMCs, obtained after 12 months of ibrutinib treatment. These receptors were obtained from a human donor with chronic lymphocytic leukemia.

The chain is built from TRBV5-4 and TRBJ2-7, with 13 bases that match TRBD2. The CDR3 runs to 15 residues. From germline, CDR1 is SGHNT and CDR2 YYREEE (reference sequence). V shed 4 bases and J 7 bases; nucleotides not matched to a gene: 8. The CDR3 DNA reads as TGTGCCAGCAGCCTGCGGACTAGCGGGAGACGGGAGCAGTACTTC. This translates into CASSLRTSGRREQYF. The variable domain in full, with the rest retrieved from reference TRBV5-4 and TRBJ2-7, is ETGVTQSPTHLIKTRGQQVTLRCSSQSGHNTVSWYQQALGQGPQFIFQYYREEENGRGNFPPRFSGLQFPNYSSELNVNALELDDSALYLCASSLRTSGRREQYFGPGTRLTVT.

The CDR3 DNA sequence: TGTGCCAGCAGTCCCGGACTCTCGGTAGATACGCAGTATTTT. Translation: CASSPGLSVDTQYF. The rearrangement links TRBV7-3 to TRBJ2-3; D possibly corresponds to TRBD2 (5 bases). V lost 6 bases to trimming and J lost 5 bases, with 15 bases between them. Germline CDR1 SGHTA, CDR2 FQGTGA. The CDR3 totals 14 residues.

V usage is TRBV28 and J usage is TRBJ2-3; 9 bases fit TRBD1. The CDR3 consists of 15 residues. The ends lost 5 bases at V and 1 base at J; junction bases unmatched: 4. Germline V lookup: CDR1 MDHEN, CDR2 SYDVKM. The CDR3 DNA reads TGTGCCAGCAGTCGCCGGGACAGGGGCACAGATACGCAGTATTTT. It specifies CASSRRDRGTDTQYF.

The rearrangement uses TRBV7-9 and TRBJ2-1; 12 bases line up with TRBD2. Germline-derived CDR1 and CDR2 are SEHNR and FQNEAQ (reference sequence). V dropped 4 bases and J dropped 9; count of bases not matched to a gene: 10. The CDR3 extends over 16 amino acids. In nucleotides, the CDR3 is TGTGCCAGCAGCTGGGCGGCTCTAGCGGGGGGGTCTGAGCAGTTCTTC. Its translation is CASSWAALAGGSEQFF. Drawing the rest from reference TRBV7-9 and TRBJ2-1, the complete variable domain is DTGVSQNPRHKITKRGQNVTFRCDPISEHNRLYWYRQTLGQGPEFLTYFQNEAQLEKSRLLSDRFSAERPKGSFSTLEIQRTEQGDSAMYLCASSWAALAGGSEQFFGPGTRLTVL.

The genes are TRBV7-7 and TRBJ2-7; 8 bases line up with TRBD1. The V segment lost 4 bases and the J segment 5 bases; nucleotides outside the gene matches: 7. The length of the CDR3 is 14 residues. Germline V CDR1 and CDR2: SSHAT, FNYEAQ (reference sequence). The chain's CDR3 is CASSSLTGADEQYF. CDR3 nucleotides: TGTGCCAGCAGCTCTCTGACAGGGGCTGACGAGCAGTACTTC. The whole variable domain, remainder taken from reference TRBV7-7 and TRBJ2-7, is GAGVSQSPRYKVTKRGQDVTLRCDPISSHATLYWYQQALGQGPEFLTYFNYEAQPDKSGLPSDRFSAERPEGSISTLTIQRTEQRDSAMYRCASSSLTGADEQYFGPGTRLTVT.

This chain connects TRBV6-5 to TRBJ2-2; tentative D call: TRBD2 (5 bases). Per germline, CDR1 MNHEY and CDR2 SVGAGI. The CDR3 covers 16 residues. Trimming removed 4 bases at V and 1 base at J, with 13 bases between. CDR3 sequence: CASSSTGNLNTGELFF. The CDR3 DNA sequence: TGTGCCAGCAGTTCTACCGGGAACTTGAACACCGGGGAGCTGTTTTTT.

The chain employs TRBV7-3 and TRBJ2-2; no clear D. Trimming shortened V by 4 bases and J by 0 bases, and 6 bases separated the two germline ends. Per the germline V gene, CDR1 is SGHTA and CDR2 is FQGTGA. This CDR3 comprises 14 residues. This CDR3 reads CASSSGTNTGELFF. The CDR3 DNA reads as TGTGCCAGCAGCTCAGGAACGAACACCGGGGAGCTGTTTTTT.

The CDR3 nucleotides are TGTGCCAGCAGTAGACAGAAGACCTCCTACGAGCAGTACTTC. As protein: CASSRQKTSYEQYF. V and J are TRBV28 and TRBJ2-7; a weak D match, TRBD1 (5 bases). V gave up 5 bases and J gave up 0 bases, with 11 bases separating them. This CDR3 has 14 residues. Germline V CDR1 and CDR2: MDHEN, SYDVKM.

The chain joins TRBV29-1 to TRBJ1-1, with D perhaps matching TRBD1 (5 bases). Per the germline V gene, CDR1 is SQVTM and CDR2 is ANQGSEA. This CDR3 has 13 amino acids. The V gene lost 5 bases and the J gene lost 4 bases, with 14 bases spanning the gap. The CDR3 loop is CSVLQVQGTEAFF. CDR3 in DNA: TGCAGCGTTTTACAGGTCCAGGGCACTGAAGCTTTCTTT. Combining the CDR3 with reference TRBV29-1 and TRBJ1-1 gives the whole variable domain SAVISQKPSRDICQRGTSLTIQCQVDSQVTMMFWYRQQPGQSLTLIATANQGSEATYESGFVIDKFPISRPNLTFSTLTVSNMSPEDSSIYLCSVLQVQGTEAFFGQGTRLTVV.

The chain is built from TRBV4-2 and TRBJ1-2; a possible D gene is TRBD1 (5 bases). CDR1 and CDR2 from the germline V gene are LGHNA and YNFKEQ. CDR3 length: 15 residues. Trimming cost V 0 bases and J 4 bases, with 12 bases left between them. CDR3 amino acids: CASSQESRGSYGYTF. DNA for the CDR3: TGTGCCAGCAGCCAAGAGTCCCGGGGCTCCTATGGCTACACCTTC.

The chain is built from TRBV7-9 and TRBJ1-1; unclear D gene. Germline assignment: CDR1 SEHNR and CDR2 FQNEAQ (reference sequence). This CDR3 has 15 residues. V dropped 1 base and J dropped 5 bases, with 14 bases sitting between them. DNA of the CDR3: TGTGCCAGCAGCTTAGTGAGCCGGGGTGGAACTGAAGCTTTCTTT. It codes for CASSLVSRGGTEAFF.

The CDR3 bases are TGTGCCAGCAGTCCTTCCTCCCCAGGGGGCTATGGCTACACCTTC. Amino acids: CASSPSSPGGYGYTF. V usage is TRBV28 and J usage is TRBJ1-2; the match to TRBD1 covers 7 bases. This CDR3 contains 15 residues. The trim removed 5 bases at V and 4 bases at J, leaving 10 bases unmatched. From germline, CDR1 is MDHEN and CDR2 SYDVKM.

The CDR3 coding sequence is TGTGCCAGCAGTTTGGGAAGCGGGAGCACAGATACGCAGTATTTT. This encodes CASSLGSGSTDTQYF. The rearrangement joins TRBV27 to TRBJ2-3; weak D call: TRBD2 (6 bases). Germline lookup yields CDR1 MNHEY and CDR2 SMNVEV (reference sequence). This CDR3 is 15 amino acids long. V lost 3 bases and J lost 0, with 10 bases in between.

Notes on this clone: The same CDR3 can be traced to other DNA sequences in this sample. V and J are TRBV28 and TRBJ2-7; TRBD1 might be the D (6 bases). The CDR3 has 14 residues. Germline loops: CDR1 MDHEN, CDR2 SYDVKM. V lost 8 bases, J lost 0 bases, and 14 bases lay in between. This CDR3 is CASRRQVSSYEQYF. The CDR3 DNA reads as TGTGCCAGCCGACGACAGGTCAGCTCCTACGAGCAGTACTTC.

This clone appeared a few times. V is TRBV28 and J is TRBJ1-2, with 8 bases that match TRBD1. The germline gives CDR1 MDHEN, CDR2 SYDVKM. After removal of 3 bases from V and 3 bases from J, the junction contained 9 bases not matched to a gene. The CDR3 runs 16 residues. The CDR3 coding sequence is TGTGCCAGCAGTTTTCAATGGACAGGGTTTTACTATGGCTACACCTTC. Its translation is CASSFQWTGFYYGYTF.

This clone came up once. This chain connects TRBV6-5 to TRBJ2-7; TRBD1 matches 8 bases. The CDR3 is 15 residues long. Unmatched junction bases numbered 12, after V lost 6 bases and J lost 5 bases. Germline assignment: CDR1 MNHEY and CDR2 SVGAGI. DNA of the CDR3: TGTGCCAGCAGACGTCAAGGGACAGGTGTCGACGAGCAGTACTTC. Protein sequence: CASRRQGTGVDEQYF.

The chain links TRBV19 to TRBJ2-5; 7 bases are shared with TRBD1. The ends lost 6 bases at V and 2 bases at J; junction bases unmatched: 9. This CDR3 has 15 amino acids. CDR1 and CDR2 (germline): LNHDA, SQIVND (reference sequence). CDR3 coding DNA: TGTGCCAGTAGCCGAGACAGGGCCCTTCAAGAGACCCAGTACTTC. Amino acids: CASSRDRALQETQYF.

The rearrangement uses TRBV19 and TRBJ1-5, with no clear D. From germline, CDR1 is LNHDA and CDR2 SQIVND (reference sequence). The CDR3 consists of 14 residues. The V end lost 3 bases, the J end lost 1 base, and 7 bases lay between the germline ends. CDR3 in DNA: TGTGCCAGTAGTATTCAAGGGAGCAATCAGCCCCAGCATTTT. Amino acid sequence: CASSIQGSNQPQHF.

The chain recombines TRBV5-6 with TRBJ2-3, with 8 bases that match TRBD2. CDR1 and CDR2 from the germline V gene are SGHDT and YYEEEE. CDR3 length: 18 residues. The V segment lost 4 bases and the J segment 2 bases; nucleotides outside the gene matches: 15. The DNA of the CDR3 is TGTGCCAGCAGCCCCCCCCTGGGCGGGGGGCCTCACACAGATACGCAGTATTTT. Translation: CASSPPLGGGPHTDTQYF.

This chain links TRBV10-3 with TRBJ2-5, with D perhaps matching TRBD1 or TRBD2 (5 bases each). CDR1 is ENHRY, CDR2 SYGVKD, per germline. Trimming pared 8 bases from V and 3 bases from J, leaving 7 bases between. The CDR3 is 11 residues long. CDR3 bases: TGTGCCATCCGGGACGAAGAGACCCAGTACTTC. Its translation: CAIRDEETQYF.